Listed below are T cell receptor beta chains from one sample, sequenced in a study of blood T cells in healthy people across ages. TCRdb used MiXCR to reprocess the 5' RACE reads, holding one entry per CDR3 protein. This sample has hundreds of thousands of distinct CDR3 sequences; approximately 53% occur once, and the top ten carry roughly 37%. What was sequenced was blood. The receptors originated from an elderly man in good health. Both conserved end residues are part of each CDR3. The D gene is left open where the match is weak. Size is omitted from some rows. Given values are once, few, many or a class for expanded clones.

v_call	clone_size	d_call	j_call	cdr3_nt	cdr3_aa
TRBV29-1	few	-	TRBJ2-3	TGCAGCGTTGGGCAGCTGGCAGATACGCAGTATTTT	CSVGQLADTQYF
TRBV7-2	-	TRBD2	TRBJ2-5	TGTGCCAGCAGCCGGCTAGCGGGAGTGCGAGAGACCCAGTACTTC	CASSRLAGVRETQYF
TRBV15	-	-	TRBJ1-6	TGTGCCACCAGCAGAGATCTGGGCGGCCCCCTCCACTTT	CATSRDLGGPLHF
TRBV12-3/TRBV12-4	-	-	TRBJ2-7	TGTGCCAGCTCAGTTTCGTCGACCGCTGAGCAGTACTTC	CASSVSSTAEQYF
TRBV5-1	-	TRBD1	TRBJ2-7	TGCGCCAGCAGCTTACCCGCGGACAGGGCCGACGAGCAGTACTTC	CASSLPADRADEQYF
TRBV4-2	-	-	TRBJ1-1	TGTGCCAGCAGCCAAGAATATGGGCGGAACACTGAAGCTTTCTTT	CASSQEYGRNTEAFF
TRBV7-2	-	TRBD1	TRBJ1-2	TGTGCCTGCAACTTACAGGGGGCCTATGGCTACACCTTC	CACNLQGAYGYTF
TRBV28	-	TRBD2	TRBJ2-3	TGTGCCAGCAGACTAGCGGGAGGTGGAGTGGGGAGATACGCGTATTTT	CASRLAGGGVGRYAYF
TRBV5-1	-	-	TRBJ2-2	TGCGCCAGCAGCTCAGGGGACCGACGGGAGCTGTTTTTT	CASSSGDRRELFF
TRBV7-2	few	TRBD2	TRBJ2-1	TGTGCCAGCGGGGTGAGAGCGGGAGCCGCCAATGAGCAGTTCTTC	CASGVRAGAANEQFF
TRBV10-3	-	TRBD1	TRBJ2-3	TGTGCCATCAGCGACAGGGCGCTAAGCACAGATACGCAGTATTTT	CAISDRALSTDTQYF
TRBV4-2	-	TRBD2	TRBJ2-3	TGTGCCAGCAGCCAAGAGGCGGGAGGGCTGGGGCACAGATACGCGTATTTT	CASSQEAGGLGHRYAYF
TRBV10-3	once	-	TRBJ2-1	TGTGCCATCAGCTACCCGCTGTCGGGCGGAGGGGAGCAGTTCTTC	CAISYPLSGGGEQFF
TRBV5-1	few	-	TRBJ2-7	TGCGCCAGCAGCGGGGGGTTAGTCAATGGCGAGCAGTACTTC	CASSGGLVNGEQYF
TRBV6-2/TRBV6-3	-	-	TRBJ2-2	TGTGCCAGCAGTTACGTGGGCGGGGAGCTGTTTTTT	CASSYVGGELFF
TRBV20-1	few	TRBD2	TRBJ2-1	TGCAGTGCTCTTAGCGGGAGGGCCTCATACAATGAGCAGTTCTTC	CSALSGRASYNEQFF
TRBV2	once	TRBD1	TRBJ2-4	TGTGCCAGCAGGCTACGGGACAGGGGACACAATGAGCAGTACTTC	CASRLRDRGHNEQYF
TRBV6-5	-	TRBD1	TRBJ1-3	TGTGCCAGCAGAGCCCCGGGACAGCTCTCTGGAAACACCATATATTTT	CASRAPGQLSGNTIYF
TRBV25-1	-	-	TRBJ2-1	TGTGCCAGCCTCGAGGAGGGAGCAAGCTCCTACAATGAGCAGTTCTTC	CASLEEGASSYNEQFF
TRBV24-1	few	TRBD1	TRBJ2-7	TGTGCCACCAGTGATTTCGGGACAGCCAAAAGATCCTACGAGCAGTACTTC	CATSDFGTAKRSYEQYF
TRBV5-1	-	TRBD2	TRBJ2-5	TGCGCCAGCAGCTTGGGTGGTCCGGCTAGCGGGAGGACGGAGACCCAGTACTTC	CASSLGGPASGRTETQYF
TRBV15	few	TRBD1	TRBJ1-5	TGTGCCACCAGCAGAGACAGGGGGGAACATCAGCCCCAGCATTTT	CATSRDRGEHQPQHF